These T cell receptor beta chains were read from a single sample in a study of cytomegalovirus exposure and HLA in healthy donors. Repertoires were generated with immunoSEQ multiplex PCR, while TCRdb's copy carries only in-frame clones and drops some. The repertoire consists of about 130,000 clones, with 76% occurring once and the leading ten covering approximately 3.4%. Sequencing input: PBMCs. Every receptor here comes from a man aged 35 to 55 in good health and CMV-seronegative. The CDR3 runs from the conserved cysteine through the conserved F or W. D genes are given only for firm matches. Not all rows give a size; the values are once, few, many and, for expanded clones, a class.

d_gene: .; abundance: few; j_gene: TRBJ1-5; v_gene: TRBV18; CDR3aa: CASSLDSNQPQHF; CDR3nt: TGTGCCAGCTCCTTAGATAGCAATCAGCCCCAGCATTTT
d_gene: .; abundance: .; j_gene: TRBJ2-6; v_gene: TRBV6-1; CDR3aa: CASSERAGANSGANVLTF; CDR3nt: TGTGCCAGCAGTGAAAGGGCGGGGGCGAACTCTGGGGCCAACGTCCTGACTTTC
d_gene: .; abundance: .; j_gene: TRBJ2-7; v_gene: TRBV7-2; CDR3aa: CASSFSEGGYEQYF; CDR3nt: TGTGCCAGCAGCTTTAGCGAGGGTGGCTACGAGCAGTACTTC
d_gene: .; abundance: .; j_gene: TRBJ1-5; v_gene: TRBV7-3; CDR3aa: CASSLTGGANQPQHF; CDR3nt: TGTGCCAGCAGCTTAACGGGGGGGGCCAATCAGCCCCAGCATTTT
d_gene: .; abundance: few; j_gene: TRBJ2-7; v_gene: TRBV27; CDR3aa: CASSLIGGVYEQYF; CDR3nt: TGTGCCAGCAGTTTAATCGGCGGAGTCTACGAGCAGTACTTC
d_gene: TRBD1; abundance: many; j_gene: TRBJ1-3; v_gene: TRBV10-3; CDR3aa: CAISESLGGTGNTIYF; CDR3nt: TGTGCCATCAGTGAGTCTCTAGGGGGCACTGGAAACACCATATATTTT
d_gene: .; abundance: .; j_gene: TRBJ1-2; v_gene: TRBV29-1; CDR3aa: CSAQGSYYGYTF; CDR3nt: TGCAGCGCCCAGGGTTCTTACTATGGCTACACCTTC
d_gene: .; abundance: .; j_gene: TRBJ1-2; v_gene: TRBV30; CDR3aa: CAWSVQEDYGYTF; CDR3nt: TGTGCCTGGAGTGTCCAAGAGGACTATGGCTACACCTTC
d_gene: TRBD1; abundance: .; j_gene: TRBJ2-7; v_gene: TRBV27; CDR3aa: CASSLGDRVWEQYF; CDR3nt: TGTGCCAGCAGTTTAGGGGACAGGGTTTGGGAGCAGTACTTC
d_gene: .; abundance: .; j_gene: TRBJ1-4; v_gene: TRBV18; CDR3aa: CASSPRTSSGNEKLFF; CDR3nt: TGTGCCAGCTCACCAAGGACAAGCTCCGGTAATGAAAAACTGTTTTTT
d_gene: .; abundance: .; j_gene: TRBJ1-1; v_gene: TRBV28; CDR3aa: CASNAGSAEAFF; CDR3nt: TGTGCCAGCAATGCGGGGAGTGCTGAAGCTTTCTTT
d_gene: TRBD1; abundance: few; j_gene: TRBJ1-1; v_gene: TRBV6-5; CDR3aa: CASSNRQGQDTEAFF; CDR3nt: TGTGCCAGCAGTAACCGACAGGGGCAGGACACTGAAGCTTTCTTT
d_gene: .; abundance: few; j_gene: TRBJ1-1; v_gene: TRBV5-1; CDR3aa: CASSLFGRGMNTEAFF; CDR3nt: TGCGCCAGCAGCTTGTTTGGGCGGGGCATGAACACTGAAGCTTTCTTT
d_gene: TRBD1; abundance: .; j_gene: TRBJ1-1; v_gene: TRBV5-5; CDR3aa: CASSRSGTGWAGNTEAFF; CDR3nt: TGTGCCAGCAGCCGCTCCGGGACAGGGTGGGCGGGGAACACTGAAGCTTTCTTT
d_gene: .; abundance: .; j_gene: TRBJ1-3; v_gene: TRBV4-2; CDR3aa: CASSPPPAQGSSGNTIYF; CDR3nt: TGTGCCAGCAGCCCACCACCCGCACAGGGTTCCTCTGGAAACACCATATATTTT
d_gene: TRBD2; abundance: .; j_gene: TRBJ2-1; v_gene: TRBV5-1; CDR3aa: CASSLVAGGNNEQFF; CDR3nt: TGCGCCAGCAGCTTGGTAGCGGGGGGGAACAATGAGCAGTTCTTC
d_gene: .; abundance: .; j_gene: TRBJ2-6; v_gene: TRBV5-5; CDR3aa: CASRIDSSGANVLTF; CDR3nt: TGTGCCAGCAGAATTGACAGCTCTGGGGCCAACGTCCTGACTTTC
d_gene: TRBD2; abundance: once; j_gene: TRBJ2-5; v_gene: TRBV9; CDR3aa: CASSVGAGTREETQYF; CDR3nt: TGTGCCAGCAGCGTAGGGGCCGGGACTAGAGAGGAGACCCAGTACTTC
d_gene: .; abundance: .; j_gene: TRBJ2-7; v_gene: TRBV7-2; CDR3aa: CASSLRTPGAYEQYF; CDR3nt: TGTGCCAGCAGTCTCCGCACTCCCGGGGCCTACGAGCAGTACTTC
d_gene: TRBD1; abundance: .; j_gene: TRBJ2-3; v_gene: TRBV5-1; CDR3aa: CASSLAPGGLDTQYF; CDR3nt: TGCGCCAGCAGCTTGGCCCCAGGGGGCTTAGATACGCAGTATTTT
d_gene: .; abundance: few; j_gene: TRBJ1-1; v_gene: TRBV18; CDR3aa: CASSSIHGQSIEAFF; CDR3nt: TGTGCCAGCTCATCTATACACGGACAGTCCATTGAAGCTTTCTTT
d_gene: .; abundance: .; j_gene: TRBJ1-1; v_gene: TRBV5-6; CDR3aa: CASSFGFVRRSNTEAFF; CDR3nt: TGTGCCAGCAGCTTTGGGTTTGTCAGGCGTTCGAACACTGAAGCTTTCTTT
d_gene: TRBD1; abundance: few; j_gene: TRBJ1-2; v_gene: TRBV7-6; CDR3aa: CASSYSTGGYGYTF; CDR3nt: TGTGCCAGCAGCTACTCCACAGGGGGCTATGGCTACACCTTC
d_gene: .; abundance: .; j_gene: TRBJ1-5; v_gene: TRBV6-1; CDR3aa: CASSERQGSQPQHF; CDR3nt: TGTGCCAGCAGTGAACGGCAGGGCAGTCAGCCCCAGCATTTT
d_gene: TRBD2; abundance: .; j_gene: TRBJ2-1; v_gene: TRBV19; CDR3aa: CASSPWGGAYNEQFF; CDR3nt: TGTGCCAGTAGTCCCTGGGGGGGTGCCTACAATGAGCAGTTCTTC
d_gene: TRBD1; abundance: few; j_gene: TRBJ1-1; v_gene: TRBV29-1; CDR3aa: CSVEARQGNTEAFF; CDR3nt: TGCAGCGTTGAAGCACGACAGGGTAACACTGAAGCTTTCTTT
d_gene: .; abundance: .; j_gene: TRBJ2-1; v_gene: TRBV6-5; CDR3aa: CASSYGGNSYNEQFF; CDR3nt: TGTGCCAGCAGTTACGGGGGGAATAGCTACAATGAGCAGTTCTTC
d_gene: TRBD2; abundance: once; j_gene: TRBJ2-1; v_gene: TRBV5-1; CDR3aa: CASSLGPWAGGNEQFF; CDR3nt: TGCGCCAGCAGCTTGGGCCCTTGGGCGGGAGGTAATGAGCAGTTCTTC
d_gene: TRBD2; abundance: .; j_gene: TRBJ2-3; v_gene: TRBV7-2; CDR3aa: CASSLWFGLASQDTQYF; CDR3nt: TGTGCCAGCAGCTTATGGTTCGGACTAGCATCTCAAGATACGCAGTATTTT
d_gene: TRBD1; abundance: once; j_gene: TRBJ1-1; v_gene: TRBV19; CDR3aa: CASSGYTGVEAEAFF; CDR3nt: TGTGCCAGTAGTGGGTACACAGGGGTTGAGGCTGAAGCTTTCTTT
d_gene: .; abundance: .; j_gene: TRBJ2-7; v_gene: TRBV5-6; CDR3aa: CASLNSLIGSREQYF; CDR3nt: TGTGCCAGCCTGAACAGCTTGATTGGGTCCAGAGAGCAGTACTTC
d_gene: TRBD1; abundance: many; j_gene: TRBJ1-1; v_gene: TRBV10-3; CDR3aa: CAIGTGENTEAFF; CDR3nt: TGTGCCATCGGGACAGGAGAGAACACTGAAGCTTTCTTT
d_gene: .; abundance: .; j_gene: TRBJ2-3; v_gene: TRBV4-3; CDR3aa: CASSPSAGISTDTQYF; CDR3nt: TGCGCCAGCAGCCCCTCGGCGGGGATTAGCACAGATACGCAGTATTTT